The rows below give T cell receptor beta chains drawn from one sample of a study of CD4 T cells in relation to SARS-CoV-2 and coronaviruses. Only in-frame clones appear in the TCRdb table, and some are missing; sequencing was by immunoSEQ multiplex PCR. The sample lists roughly 43,000 clones, over 75% seen once, with more than 1.4% in the top ten. The antigens for these receptors are not known. The sequencing input was naive CD4+ T cells from PBMCs, cultured in vitro. The receptor set was obtained from an adult with COVID-19. Each CDR3 is given without its conserved first and last residue. Each record gives: J gene, V gene, CDR3 protein.

>TRBJ1-5|TRBV28
ASSLPDWVSQPQH
>TRBJ2-5|TRBV6-5
ASRRGTEQETQY
>TRBJ2-2|TRBV6-4
ASSDTPSGDPGELF
>TRBJ1-5|TRBV19
ASRKGRNQPQH
>TRBJ2-6|TRBV11-2
ASSLVHGTGANVLT
>TRBJ2-7|TRBV2
ASGGGQGSYEQY
>TRBJ2-1|TRBV28
ASSLGPGTKYNEQF
>TRBJ2-2|TRBV6-2/TRBV6-3
ASSYGNRGGELF
>TRBJ1-3|TRBV7-2
ASSLREGGNTIY
>TRBJ2-3|TRBV7-9
ASSLGRGRGGTDTQY
>TRBJ1-5|TRBV7-2
ASSRGQGRPQH
>TRBJ2-1|TRBV28
ASTSQLAGRYNEQF
>TRBJ2-1|TRBV3-1/TRBV3-2
ASSPGTGTYNEQF
>TRBJ2-1|TRBV2
ASAGPGASGSSSSPYNEQF
>TRBJ2-2|TRBV9
ASSVGGRNTGELF
>TRBJ1-3|TRBV18
ASSRDSSGNTIY
>TRBJ1-1|TRBV2
ASGGGTF
>TRBJ2-7|TRBV27
ASSPAAITYEQY
>TRBJ2-7|TRBV5-1
ASSLTANTYEQY
>TRBJ2-7|TRBV2
ASSEVREQY
>TRBJ1-6|TRBV11-2
ASSLDPSAPLH
>TRBJ2-6|TRBV10-3
AISGSVGGPSGANVLT
>TRBJ2-1|TRBV28
ASSTGTSGYNEQF
>TRBJ2-1|TRBV6-5
ASSRTSSEQF
>TRBJ2-1|TRBV5-1
ASSLMAGTAYNEQF
>TRBJ2-2|TRBV7-9
ASSSTGKGGELF
>TRBJ2-4|TRBV27
ASSLGGGYKNIQY
>TRBJ2-5|TRBV19
ASSTTDRVETQY
>TRBJ2-3|TRBV7-2
ASSSRDSSTDTQY
>TRBJ2-3|TRBV5-4
ASSRSGRKDTQY
>TRBJ2-5|TRBV5-4
ASSLALAGVRETQY
>TRBJ2-7|TRBV4-1
ASSQAAAGLNYEQY
>TRBJ2-1|TRBV2
ASSVRAGGLNEQF
>TRBJ1-3|TRBV3-1/TRBV3-2
ASSLSGDTIY
>TRBJ1-3|TRBV10-1
ASSEGGTGNTIY
>TRBJ2-5|TRBV7-8
ASSPSRLAGGETQY
>TRBJ1-6|TRBV9
ASSVSRGPGSSYNSPLH
>TRBJ2-2|TRBV7-3
ASSLTSGELF
>TRBJ2-7|TRBV3-1/TRBV3-2
ASSQTAYEQY
>TRBJ1-3|TRBV7-2
ASSLEPLGAGNTIY
>TRBJ2-1|TRBV6-2/TRBV6-3
ASSYRPYNEQF
>TRBJ2-5|TRBV11-2
ASSRTLTASTKETQY
>TRBJ2-1|TRBV20-1
SASLGLGNNEQF
>TRBJ2-3|TRBV5-6
ASSLGGADTQY
>TRBJ1-5|TRBV15
ATSRDRLGQGIGQPQH
>TRBJ2-7|TRBV7-6
ASSPVDSQSYEQY
>TRBJ2-1|TRBV23-1
ASSQSRVGNEQF
>TRBJ1-2|TRBV4-1
ASSQGEFSMHGYT
>TRBJ2-7|TRBV1
TSSQSWAGDYEQY
>TRBJ2-1|TRBV11-2
ASSLANYYNEQF
>TRBJ2-7|TRBV5-6
ASSRWRAGVPYEQY
>TRBJ2-6|TRBV5-4
ASSKQVLSGANVLT
>TRBJ1-6|TRBV28
ASAGTFNSPLH